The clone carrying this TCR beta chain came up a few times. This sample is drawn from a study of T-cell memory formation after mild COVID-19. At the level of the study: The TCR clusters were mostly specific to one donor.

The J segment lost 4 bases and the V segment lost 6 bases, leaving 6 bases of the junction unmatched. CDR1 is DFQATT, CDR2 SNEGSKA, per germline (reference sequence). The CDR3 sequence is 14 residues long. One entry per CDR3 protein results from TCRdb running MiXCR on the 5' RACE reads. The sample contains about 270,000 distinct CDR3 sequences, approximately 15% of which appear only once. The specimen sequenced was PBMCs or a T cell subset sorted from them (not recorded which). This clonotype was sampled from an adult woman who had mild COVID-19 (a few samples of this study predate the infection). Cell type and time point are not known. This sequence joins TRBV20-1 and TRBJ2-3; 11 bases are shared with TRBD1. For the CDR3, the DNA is TGCAGTGCAGCCCGGGACAGGGGGGCAGATACGCAGTATTTT. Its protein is CSAARDRGADTQYF.